This is a list of T cell receptor beta chains from one sample in a study of CD8 T cells in ankylosing spondylitis. MiXCR was run by TCRdb on the 5' RACE reads, yielding one entry per CDR3 protein. Counted here are around 770,000 distinct CDR3 sequences, 15% to 20% occurring once; the ten biggest clones make up 15% to 20%. Sequencing input: blood, either unsorted or a sorted T cell fraction (not recorded which). The receptors were gathered from a male donor with ankylosing spondylitis. CDR3s include the opening cysteine and the closing phenylalanine or tryptophan. A D gene is named only where the DNA matches it firmly. Not all rows give a size; the values are once, few, many and, for expanded clones, a class.

TRBV5-1	few	TRBJ2-7	TRBD2	CASSLKSSGLSSYEQYF	TGCGCCAGCAGCTTGAAGTCTAGCGGATTGAGCTCCTACGAGCAGTACTTC
TRBV12-3/TRBV12-4	-	TRBJ2-2	-	CASRDGNTGELFF	TGTGCCAGCAGGGACGGCAACACCGGGGAGCTGTTTTTT
TRBV4-3	few	TRBJ2-5	TRBD2	CASSQEGAGVAQETQYF	TGCGCCAGCAGCCAAGAAGGAGCGGGAGTAGCCCAAGAGACCCAGTACTTC
TRBV5-1	-	TRBJ2-3	-	CASSLEGQSPDTQYF	TGCGCCAGCAGCTTGGAAGGACAGTCACCAGATACGCAGTATTTT
TRBV12-3/TRBV12-4	once	TRBJ1-1	TRBD1	CASTRTGTEAFF	TGTGCCAGCACTCGGACAGGCACTGAAGCTTTCTTT
TRBV25-1	-	TRBJ1-6	TRBD1	CASSEPRQGAYNSPLHF	TGTGCCAGCAGTGAACCAAGACAGGGAGCGTATAATTCACCCCTCCACTTT
TRBV6-1	few	TRBJ1-1	-	CASKLQRNTEAFF	TGTGCCAGCAAGCTTCAGAGGAACACTGAAGCTTTCTTT
TRBV4-1	few	TRBJ2-1	TRBD1	CASSPVPRGWGEQFF	TGCGCCAGCAGCCCCGTCCCCAGGGGGTGGGGTGAGCAGTTCTTC
TRBV6-1	few	TRBJ1-2	-	CASSGQRNYGYTF	TGTGCCAGCAGTGGACAGCGCAACTATGGCTACACCTTC
TRBV20-1	-	TRBJ2-7	-	CSGLVAGAYEQYF	TGCAGCGGCCTAGTGGCCGGGGCCTACGAGCAGTACTTC
TRBV27	-	TRBJ1-5	-	CASSFFDGRNQPQHF	TGTGCCAGCAGTTTCTTCGACGGCCGCAATCAGCCCCAGCATTTT
TRBV6-5	-	TRBJ2-1	-	CASSYFGRGRTNEQFF	TGTGCCAGCAGTTATTTCGGGAGGGGGCGGACCAATGAGCAGTTCTTC
TRBV5-6	few	TRBJ1-3	-	CASSLDRTGNTIYF	TGTGCCAGCAGCCTGGACCGGACGGGAAACACCATATATTTT
TRBV18	few	TRBJ2-7	TRBD1	CASSPGWDSSYEQYF	TGTGCCAGCTCACCGGGTTGGGACAGCTCCTACGAGCAGTACTTC
TRBV25-1	few	TRBJ2-5	-	CASSDALRVGETQYF	TGTGCCAGCAGTGACGCCCTCAGGGTAGGAGAGACCCAGTACTTC
TRBV7-8	many	TRBJ1-3	-	CASSLARSGLYF	TGTGCCAGCAGCTTGGCCAGGTCGGGACTATATTTT
TRBV30	-	TRBJ2-3	TRBD2	CAWSLGGSTDTQYF	TGTGCCTGGAGCCTCGGGGGGAGCACAGATACGCAGTATTTT
TRBV12-3/TRBV12-4	few	TRBJ2-5	-	CASSQNRDQETQYF	TGTGCCAGCAGCCAAAACAGAGACCAAGAGACCCAGTACTTC
TRBV12-3/TRBV12-4	few	TRBJ1-3	-	CASSFEGNGNTIYF	TGTGCCAGCAGTTTTGAGGGTAATGGAAACACCATATATTTT
TRBV5-1	-	TRBJ1-2	-	CASKGGPGDGYTF	TGCGCCAGCAAGGGGGGGCCCGGGGATGGCTACACCTTC
TRBV7-7	-	TRBJ2-2	TRBD1	CAIPGTGGKNTGELFF	TGTGCTATCCCCGGGACAGGGGGCAAAAACACCGGGGAGCTGTTTTTT
TRBV4-1	-	TRBJ2-7	-	CASSRDFSYEQYF	TGCGCCAGCAGTAGGGACTTCTCCTACGAGCAGTACTTC
TRBV12-3/TRBV12-4	-	TRBJ2-3	TRBD1	CASSLRADLPTGVSTDTQCF	TGTGCCAGCAGTTTAAGGGCCGATTTACCGACAGGGGTCAGCACAGATACGCAGTGTTTT
TRBV21-1	-	TRBJ2-7	-	CASSPLRLVSYEQYF	TGTGCCAGCAGCCCCCTTAGACTAGTCTCCTACGAGCAGTACTTC
TRBV11-2	many	TRBJ2-3	-	CASSWRGGTQYF	TGTGCCAGCAGCTGGCGGGGCGGTACGCAGTATTTT
TRBV12-3/TRBV12-4	few	TRBJ1-2	TRBD1	CASSLVGGTGQPHGYTF	TGTGCCAGCAGTTTAGTTGGCGGGACAGGGCAGCCCCATGGCTACACCTTC
TRBV15	few	TRBJ2-1	TRBD1	CATQPRDRGPYNEQFF	TGTGCCACCCAACCTCGGGACAGGGGGCCTTACAATGAGCAGTTCTTC
TRBV2	few	TRBJ1-1	TRBD1	CASSEAEGQGNTEAFF	TGTGCCAGCAGTGAAGCAGAAGGACAGGGGAACACTGAAGCTTTCTTT
TRBV7-3	-	TRBJ1-2	TRBD1	CASSLGPSGGQGLNYGYTF	TGTGCCAGCAGCTTAGGTCCATCCGGGGGACAGGGATTAAACTATGGCTACACCTTC
TRBV5-6	few	TRBJ2-7	-	CASSFGHISSYEQYF	TGTGCCAGCAGCTTTGGACACATTAGCTCCTACGAGCAGTACTTC
TRBV11-1	few	TRBJ2-7	-	CASSLAGEDDEQYF	TGTGCCAGCAGCTTAGCAGGGGAAGACGACGAGCAGTACTTC
TRBV18	-	TRBJ1-2	TRBD1	CASSPPTGMKINYGYTF	TGTGCCAGCTCACCACCGACAGGGATGAAAATTAACTATGGCTACACCTTC
TRBV28	-	TRBJ2-7	-	CASSLELSGKQYF	TGTGCCAGCAGTTTAGAACTATCGGGAAAGCAGTACTTC
TRBV2	-	TRBJ2-3	TRBD1	CASSEWGQGTDTQYF	TGTGCCAGCAGTGAATGGGGACAGGGCACAGATACGCAGTATTTT
TRBV5-1	many	TRBJ2-7	-	CASSGSGYEQYF	TGCGCCAGCAGCGGGTCGGGCTACGAGCAGTACTTC